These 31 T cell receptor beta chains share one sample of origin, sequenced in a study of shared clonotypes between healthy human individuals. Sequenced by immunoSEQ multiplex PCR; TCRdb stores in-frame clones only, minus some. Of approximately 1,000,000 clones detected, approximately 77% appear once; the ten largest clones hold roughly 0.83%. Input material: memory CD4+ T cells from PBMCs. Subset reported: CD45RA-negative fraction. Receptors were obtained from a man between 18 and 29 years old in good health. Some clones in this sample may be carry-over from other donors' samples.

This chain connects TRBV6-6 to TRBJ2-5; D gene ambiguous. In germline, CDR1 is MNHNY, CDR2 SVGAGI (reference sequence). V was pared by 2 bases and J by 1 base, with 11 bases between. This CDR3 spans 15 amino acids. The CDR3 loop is CASSYRTALQETQYF. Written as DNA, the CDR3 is TGTGCCAGCAGTTACCGCACAGCCCTCCAAGAGACCCAGTACTTC.

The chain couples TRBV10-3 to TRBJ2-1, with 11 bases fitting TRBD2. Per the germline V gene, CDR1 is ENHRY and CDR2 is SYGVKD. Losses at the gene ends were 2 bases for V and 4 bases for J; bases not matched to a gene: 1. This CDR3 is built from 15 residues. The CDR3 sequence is CAISEIAGGYNEQFF. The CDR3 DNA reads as TGTGCCATCAGTGAGATAGCGGGAGGGTACAATGAGCAGTTCTTC.

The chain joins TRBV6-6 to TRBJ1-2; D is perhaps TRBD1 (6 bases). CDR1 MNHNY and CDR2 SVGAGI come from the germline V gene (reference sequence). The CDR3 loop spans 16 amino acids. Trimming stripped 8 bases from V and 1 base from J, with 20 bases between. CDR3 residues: CASDVTGSVGNYGYTF. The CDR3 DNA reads TGTGCCAGCGACGTAACAGGGTCCGTTGGTAACTATGGCTACACCTTC.

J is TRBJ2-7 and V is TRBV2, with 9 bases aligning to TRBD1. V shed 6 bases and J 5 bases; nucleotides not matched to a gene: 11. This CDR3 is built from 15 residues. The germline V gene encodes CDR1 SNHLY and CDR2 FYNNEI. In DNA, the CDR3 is TGTGCCAGCAGGGGACAGGGCACGAATCTCCACGAGCAGTACTTC. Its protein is CASRGQGTNLHEQYF.

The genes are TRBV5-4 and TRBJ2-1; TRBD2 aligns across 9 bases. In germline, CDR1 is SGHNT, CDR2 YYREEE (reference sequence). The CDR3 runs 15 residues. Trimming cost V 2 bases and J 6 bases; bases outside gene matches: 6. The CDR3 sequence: CASSFGSGSANEQFF. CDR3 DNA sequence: TGTGCCAGCAGCTTCGGTAGCGGGAGCGCCAATGAGCAGTTCTTC. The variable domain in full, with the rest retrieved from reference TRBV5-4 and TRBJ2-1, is ETGVTQSPTHLIKTRGQQVTLRCSSQSGHNTVSWYQQALGQGPQFIFQYYREEENGRGNFPPRFSGLQFPNYSSELNVNALELDDSALYLCASSFGSGSANEQFFGPGTRLTVL.

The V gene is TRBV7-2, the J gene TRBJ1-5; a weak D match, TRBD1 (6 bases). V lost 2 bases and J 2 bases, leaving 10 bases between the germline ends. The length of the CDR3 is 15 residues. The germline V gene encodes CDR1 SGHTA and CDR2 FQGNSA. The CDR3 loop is CASSLTAGGNQPQHF. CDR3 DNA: TGTGCCAGCAGCTTAACGGCAGGGGGCAATCAGCCCCAGCATTTT.

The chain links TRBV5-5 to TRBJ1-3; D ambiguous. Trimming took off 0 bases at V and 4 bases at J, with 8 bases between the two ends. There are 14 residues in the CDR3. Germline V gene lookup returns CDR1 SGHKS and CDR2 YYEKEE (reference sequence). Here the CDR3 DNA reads TGTGCCAGCAGCTTGGCCGGGTTCGGAAACACCATATATTTT. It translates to CASSLAGFGNTIYF. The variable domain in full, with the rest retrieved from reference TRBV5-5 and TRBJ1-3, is DAGVTQSPTHLIKTRGQQVTLRCSPISGHKSVSWYQQVLGQGPQFIFQYYEKEERGRGNFPDRFSARQFPNYSSELNVNALLLGDSALYLCASSLAGFGNTIYFGEGSWLTVV.

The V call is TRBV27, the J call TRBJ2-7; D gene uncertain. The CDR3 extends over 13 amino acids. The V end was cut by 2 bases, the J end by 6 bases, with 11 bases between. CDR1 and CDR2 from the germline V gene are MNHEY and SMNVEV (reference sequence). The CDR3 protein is CASSLPVAGEQYF. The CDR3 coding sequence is TGTGCCAGCAGTTTACCTGTGGCTGGCGAGCAGTACTTC.

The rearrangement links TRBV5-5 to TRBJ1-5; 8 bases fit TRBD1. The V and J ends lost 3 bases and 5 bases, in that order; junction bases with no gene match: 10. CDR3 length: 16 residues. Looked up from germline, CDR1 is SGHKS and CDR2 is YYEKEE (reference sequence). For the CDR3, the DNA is TGTGCCAGCAGCTGGAGCACAGGGGGGCAAGATCAGCCCCAGCATTTT. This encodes CASSWSTGGQDQPQHF. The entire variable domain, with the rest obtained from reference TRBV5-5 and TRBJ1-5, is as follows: DAGVTQSPTHLIKTRGQQVTLRCSPISGHKSVSWYQQVLGQGPQFIFQYYEKEERGRGNFPDRFSARQFPNYSSELNVNALLLGDSALYLCASSWSTGGQDQPQHFGDGTRLSIL.

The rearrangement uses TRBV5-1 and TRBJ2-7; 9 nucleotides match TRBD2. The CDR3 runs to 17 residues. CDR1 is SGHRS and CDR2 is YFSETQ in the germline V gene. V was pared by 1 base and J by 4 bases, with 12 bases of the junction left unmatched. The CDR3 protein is CASSLSGGRASGYEQYF. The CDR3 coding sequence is TGCGCCAGCAGCTTGTCCGGCGGGAGGGCGAGTGGTTACGAGCAGTACTTC.

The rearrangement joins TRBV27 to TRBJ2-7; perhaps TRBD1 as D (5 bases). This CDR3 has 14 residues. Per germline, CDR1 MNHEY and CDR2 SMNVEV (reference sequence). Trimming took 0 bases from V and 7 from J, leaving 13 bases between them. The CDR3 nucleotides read TGTGCCAGCAGTTTATCGGACACCCGCCGGGAGCAGTACTTC. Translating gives CASSLSDTRREQYF.

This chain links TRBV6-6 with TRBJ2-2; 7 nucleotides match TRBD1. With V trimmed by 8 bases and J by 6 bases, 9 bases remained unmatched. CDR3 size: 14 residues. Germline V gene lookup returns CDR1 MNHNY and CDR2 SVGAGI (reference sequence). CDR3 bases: TGTGCCAGCCGTCCGACAGGGCTCCCCGGGGAGCTGTTTTTT. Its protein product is CASRPTGLPGELFF.

Here the CDR3 DNA reads TGTGCCAGCACCCCGGACCAAGAGACCCAGTACTTC. As protein: CASTPDQETQYF. The chain recombines TRBV6-5 with TRBJ2-5; no firm D call. Trimming stripped 7 bases from V and 0 bases from J, with 6 bases between. CDR3 length: 12 residues. CDR1 and CDR2 (germline): MNHEY, SVGAGI.

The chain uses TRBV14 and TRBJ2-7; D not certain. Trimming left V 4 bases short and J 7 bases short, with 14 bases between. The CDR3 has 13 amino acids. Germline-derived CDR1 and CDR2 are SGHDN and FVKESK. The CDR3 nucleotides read TGTGCCAGCAGCCGAGTTCTTGCTTGGGAGCAGTACTTC. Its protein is CASSRVLAWEQYF.

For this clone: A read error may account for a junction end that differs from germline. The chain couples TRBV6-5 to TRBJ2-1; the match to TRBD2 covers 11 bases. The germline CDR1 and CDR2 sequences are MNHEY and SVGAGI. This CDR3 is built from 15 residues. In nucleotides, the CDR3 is TGTGCCAGCAGTCGGACTAGCGGGTCCTTCAATGAGCAGTTCTTC. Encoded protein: CASSRTSGSFNEQFF.

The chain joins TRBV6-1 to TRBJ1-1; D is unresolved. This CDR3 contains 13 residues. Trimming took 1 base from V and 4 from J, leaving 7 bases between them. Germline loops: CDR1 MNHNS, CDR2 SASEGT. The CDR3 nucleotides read TGTGCCAGCAGTGAAGGAGCAGGCACTGAAGCTTTCTTT. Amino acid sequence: CASSEGAGTEAFF.

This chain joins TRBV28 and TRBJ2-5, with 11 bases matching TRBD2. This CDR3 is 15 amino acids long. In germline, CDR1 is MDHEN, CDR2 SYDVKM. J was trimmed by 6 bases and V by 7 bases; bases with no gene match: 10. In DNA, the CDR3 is TGTGCCAGCATACCGTTAGCGGGAGGGCCAAAGACCCAGTACTTC. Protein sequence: CASIPLAGGPKTQYF.

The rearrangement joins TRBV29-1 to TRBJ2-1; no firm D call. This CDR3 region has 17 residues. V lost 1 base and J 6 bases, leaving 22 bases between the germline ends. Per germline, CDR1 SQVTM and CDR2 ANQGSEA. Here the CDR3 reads CSVEGAFTFFNFNEQFF. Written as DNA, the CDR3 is TGCAGCGTTGAAGGGGCGTTTACCTTTTTTAACTTCAATGAGCAGTTCTTC.

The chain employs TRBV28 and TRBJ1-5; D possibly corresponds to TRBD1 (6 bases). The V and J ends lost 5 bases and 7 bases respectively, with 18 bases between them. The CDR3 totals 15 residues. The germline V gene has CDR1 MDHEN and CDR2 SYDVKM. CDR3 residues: CASSHGTPWGQPQHF. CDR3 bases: TGTGCCAGCAGTCACGGGACACCGTGGGGCCAGCCCCAGCATTTT.

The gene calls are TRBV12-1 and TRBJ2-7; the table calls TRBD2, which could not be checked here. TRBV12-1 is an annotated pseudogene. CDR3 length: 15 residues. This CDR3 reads CASSPAPAGVHEQYF. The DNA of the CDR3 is TGTGCCAGCAGCCCAGCACCCGCGGGAGTACACGAGCAGTACTTC.

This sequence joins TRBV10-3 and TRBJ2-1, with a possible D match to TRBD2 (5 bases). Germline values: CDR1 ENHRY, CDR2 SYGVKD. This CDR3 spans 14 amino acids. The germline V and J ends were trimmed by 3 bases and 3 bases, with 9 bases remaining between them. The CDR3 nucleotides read TGTGCCATCAGTGAAGCGGTTCGCTACAATGAGCAGTTCTTC. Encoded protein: CAISEAVRYNEQFF.

DNA of the CDR3: TGTGCCAGCAGCCGTACATTCCTAGATTTCTACAATGAGCAGTTCTTC. Translated: CASSRTFLDFYNEQFF. The gene calls are TRBV9 and TRBJ2-1, with no clear D. Germline CDR1 is SGDLS and CDR2 is YYNGEE. V was pared by 4 bases and J by 3 bases, with 17 bases between. There are 16 residues in the CDR3. The full variable domain, in which reference TRBV9 and TRBJ2-1 provide the parts outside the CDR3, is DSGVTQTPKHLITATGQRVTLRCSPRSGDLSVYWYQQSLDQGLQFLIQYYNGEERAKGNILERFSAQQFPDLHSELNLSSLELGDSALYFCASSRTFLDFYNEQFFGPGTRLTVL.

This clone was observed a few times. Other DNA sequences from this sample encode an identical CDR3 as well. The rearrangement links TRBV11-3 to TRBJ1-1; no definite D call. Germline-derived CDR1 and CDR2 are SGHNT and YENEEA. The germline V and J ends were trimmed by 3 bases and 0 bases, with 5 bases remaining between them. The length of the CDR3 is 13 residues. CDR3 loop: CASSLGLNTEAFF. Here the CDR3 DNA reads TGTGCCAGCAGCTTGGGGTTGAACACTGAAGCTTTCTTT.

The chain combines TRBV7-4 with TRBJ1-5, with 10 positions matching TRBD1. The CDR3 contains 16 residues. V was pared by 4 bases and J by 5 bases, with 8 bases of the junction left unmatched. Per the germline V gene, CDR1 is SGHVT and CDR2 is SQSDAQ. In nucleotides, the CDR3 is TGTGCCAGCAGCTCAAAACTCGACAGGGGGCATCAGCCCCAGCATTTT. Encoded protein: CASSSKLDRGHQPQHF.

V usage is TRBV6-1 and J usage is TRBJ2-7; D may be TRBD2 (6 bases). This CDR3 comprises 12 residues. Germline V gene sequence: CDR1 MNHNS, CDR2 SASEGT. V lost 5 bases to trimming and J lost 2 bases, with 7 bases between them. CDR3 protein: CASSWTTYEQYF. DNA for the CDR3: TGTGCCAGCAGTTGGACTACCTACGAGCAGTACTTC.

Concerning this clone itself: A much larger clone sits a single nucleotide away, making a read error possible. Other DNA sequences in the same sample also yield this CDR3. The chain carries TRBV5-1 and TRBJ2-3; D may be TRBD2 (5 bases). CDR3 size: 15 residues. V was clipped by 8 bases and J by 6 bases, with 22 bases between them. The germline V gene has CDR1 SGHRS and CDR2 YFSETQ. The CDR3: CASRLPDSFSDTQYF. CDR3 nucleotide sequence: TGCGCCAGTCGTCTCCCGGACTCTTTTTCGGATACGCAGTATTTT.

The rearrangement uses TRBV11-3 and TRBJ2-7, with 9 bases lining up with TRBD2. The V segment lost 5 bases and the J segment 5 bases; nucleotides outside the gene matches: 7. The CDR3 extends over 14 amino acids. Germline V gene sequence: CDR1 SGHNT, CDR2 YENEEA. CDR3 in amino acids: CASSPRSGRNEQYF. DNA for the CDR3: TGTGCCAGCAGCCCCAGAAGCGGGAGGAACGAGCAGTACTTC.

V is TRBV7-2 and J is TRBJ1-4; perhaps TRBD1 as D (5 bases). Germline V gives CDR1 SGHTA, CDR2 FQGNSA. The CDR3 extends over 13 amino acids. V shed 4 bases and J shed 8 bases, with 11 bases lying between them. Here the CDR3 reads CASSSKAGEKLFF. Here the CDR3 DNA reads TGTGCCAGCAGCTCGAAGGCAGGGGAAAAACTGTTTTTT.

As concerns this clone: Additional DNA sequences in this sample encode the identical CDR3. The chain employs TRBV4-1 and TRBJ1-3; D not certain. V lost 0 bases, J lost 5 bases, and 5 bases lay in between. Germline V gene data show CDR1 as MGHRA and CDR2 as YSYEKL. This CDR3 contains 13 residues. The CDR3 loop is CASSQDSRNTIYF. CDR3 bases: TGCGCCAGCAGCCAAGATAGCAGAAACACCATATATTTT.

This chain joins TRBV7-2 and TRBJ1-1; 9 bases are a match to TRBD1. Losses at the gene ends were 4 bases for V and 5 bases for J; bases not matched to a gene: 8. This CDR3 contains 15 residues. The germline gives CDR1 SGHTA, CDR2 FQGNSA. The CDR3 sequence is CASSSQTGGGTEAFF. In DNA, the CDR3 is TGTGCCAGCAGCTCACAGACAGGGGGAGGAACTGAAGCTTTCTTT. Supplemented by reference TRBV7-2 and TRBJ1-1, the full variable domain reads GAGVSQSPSNKVTEKGKDVELRCDPISGHTALYWYRQSLGQGLEFLIYFQGNSAPDKSGLPSDRFSAERTGGSVSTLTIQRTQQEDSAVYLCASSSQTGGGTEAFFGQGTRLTVV.

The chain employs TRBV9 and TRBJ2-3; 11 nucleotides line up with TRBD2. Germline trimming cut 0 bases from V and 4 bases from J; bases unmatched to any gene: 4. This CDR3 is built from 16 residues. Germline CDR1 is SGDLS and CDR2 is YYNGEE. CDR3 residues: CASSVGGLAAADTQYF. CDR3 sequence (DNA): TGTGCCAGCAGCGTAGGGGGACTAGCGGCTGCAGATACGCAGTATTTT. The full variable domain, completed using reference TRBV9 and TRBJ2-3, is DSGVTQTPKHLITATGQRVTLRCSPRSGDLSVYWYQQSLDQGLQFLIQYYNGEERAKGNILERFSAQQFPDLHSELNLSSLELGDSALYFCASSVGGLAAADTQYFGPGTRLTVL.